This TCR beta chain was identified during a study of shared clonotypes between healthy human individuals. General study findings and limits: Naive subsets generally exceeded memory subsets in estimated richness.

For this clone: The target antigen is unknown.

CD45RA-negative memory and CD45RA+ naive subsets were split from the CD4+ cells. Measured with immunoSEQ multiplex PCR; TCRdb has only the in-frame clones, and not every one. This table has approximately 1.1 million clones, around 78% appearing once. The source is a man aged 18 to 29 in good health. Some clones in this sample may be carry-over from other donors' samples. The sequenced material came from memory CD4+ T cells from PBMCs. Subset defined: CD45RA-negative fraction.

The CDR3 DNA reads TGCGCCAGCAGTGAGTCGCCGCGGCTAGCCTCAATTGGCGAGCAGTACTTC. This codes for CASSESPRLASIGEQYF. The chain uses TRBV10-1 and TRBJ2-7; the D gene is possibly TRBD2 (5 bases). Germline V gene sequence: CDR1 WNHNN, CDR2 SYGVQD (reference sequence). Deletions cut 0 bases from V and 6 bases from J, with 21 bases between. CDR3 size: 17 residues.